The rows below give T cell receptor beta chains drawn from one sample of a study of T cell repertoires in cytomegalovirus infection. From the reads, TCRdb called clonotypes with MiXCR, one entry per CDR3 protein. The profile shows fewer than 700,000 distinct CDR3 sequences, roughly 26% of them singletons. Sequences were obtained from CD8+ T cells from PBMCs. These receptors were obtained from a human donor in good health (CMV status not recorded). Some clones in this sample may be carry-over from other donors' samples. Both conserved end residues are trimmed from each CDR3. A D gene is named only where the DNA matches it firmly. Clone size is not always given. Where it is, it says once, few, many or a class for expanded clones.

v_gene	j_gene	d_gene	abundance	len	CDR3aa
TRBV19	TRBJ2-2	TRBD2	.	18	ASRPGPLYEAGGYTGELF
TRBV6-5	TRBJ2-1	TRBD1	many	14	ASSYGTGGSHNEQF
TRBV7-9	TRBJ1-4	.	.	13	ASSFVQGTNEKLF
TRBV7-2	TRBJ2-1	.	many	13	ASSTMPSSYNEQF
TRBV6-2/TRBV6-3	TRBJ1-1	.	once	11	ASCYGRRTEAF
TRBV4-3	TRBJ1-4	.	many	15	ASSQGYRDGINEKLF
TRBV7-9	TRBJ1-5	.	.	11	ASSLDGDPPQH
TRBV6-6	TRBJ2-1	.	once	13	ASNLDGSSYNEQF
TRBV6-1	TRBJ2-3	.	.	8	ASSSYAQY
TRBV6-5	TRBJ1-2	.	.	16	ASSYRGTRGEEVYGYT
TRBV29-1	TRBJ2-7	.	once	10	SVWGVLNEQY
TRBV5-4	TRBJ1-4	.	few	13	ASSLGGWIGEKLF
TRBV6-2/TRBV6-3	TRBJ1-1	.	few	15	ASSYILLDRQNTEAF
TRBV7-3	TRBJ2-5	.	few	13	ASSLQVGYQETQY
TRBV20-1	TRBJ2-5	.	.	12	SARRGNALETQY
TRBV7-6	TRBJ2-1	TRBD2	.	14	ASSPRRRGGDNEQF
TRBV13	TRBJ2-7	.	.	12	ASSLDVPSYEQY
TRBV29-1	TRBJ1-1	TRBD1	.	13	SVEPPRDRDAEAF
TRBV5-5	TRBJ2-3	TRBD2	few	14	ASSLAGLAVTDTQY
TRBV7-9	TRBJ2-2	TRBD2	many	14	ASRPSGGRHTGELF
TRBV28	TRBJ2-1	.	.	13	ASSIQQSSYNEQF
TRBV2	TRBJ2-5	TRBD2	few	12	ATLAKKYQETQY
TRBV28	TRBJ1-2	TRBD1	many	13	ASSPSVQGSYGYT
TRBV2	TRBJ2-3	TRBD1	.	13	ASSEWDRGSDTQY
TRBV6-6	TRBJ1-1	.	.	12	ASSRAKRTTEAF
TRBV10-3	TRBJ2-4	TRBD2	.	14	AISESTGRRGDIQY
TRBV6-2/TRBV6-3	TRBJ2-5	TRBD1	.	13	ASSYKSRGLDQSY
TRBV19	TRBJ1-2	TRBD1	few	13	ASSPYIGTDYGYT
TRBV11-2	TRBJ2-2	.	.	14	ASSPFGDTDTGELF
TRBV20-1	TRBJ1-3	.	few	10	SASPLGNTIY
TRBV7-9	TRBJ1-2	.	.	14	ASSLGRVGQGYGYT
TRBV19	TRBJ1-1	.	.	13	ASRAPDFMPDEAF
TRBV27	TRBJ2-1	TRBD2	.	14	ASSSQLAGLENEQF
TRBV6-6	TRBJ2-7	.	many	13	ASTPEGWAPVEQY
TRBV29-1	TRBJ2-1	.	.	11	SVDRGSRNEQF
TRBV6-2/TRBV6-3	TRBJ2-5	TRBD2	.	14	ASGYASGGALATQY
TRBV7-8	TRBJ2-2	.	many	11	ASSLAFGGELF
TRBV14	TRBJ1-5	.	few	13	ASSLRWATDQPQH
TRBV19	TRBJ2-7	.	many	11	ASSPGTVYEQY
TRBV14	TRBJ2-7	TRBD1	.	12	ASSLRDRGSEQY
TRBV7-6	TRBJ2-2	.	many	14	ASSLDTLVTAGELF
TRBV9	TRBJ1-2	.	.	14	ASSVGNLGARHGYT
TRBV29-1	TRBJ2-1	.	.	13	SVEEETARGNEQF
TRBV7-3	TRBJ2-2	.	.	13	ASRSEGVNTGELF
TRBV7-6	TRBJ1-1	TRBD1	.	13	ASSSRQGLATEAF
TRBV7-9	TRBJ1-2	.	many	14	ASSLVGRETNYGYT
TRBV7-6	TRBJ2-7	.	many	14	ASTPGPGPVTYEQY
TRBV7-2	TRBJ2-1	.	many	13	ASSRWGASYNEQF
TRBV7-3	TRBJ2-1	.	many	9	ASSFSGEQF
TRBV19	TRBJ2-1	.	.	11	ASSLFPYNEQF
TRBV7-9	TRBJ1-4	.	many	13	ASSDIGGNNEKLF
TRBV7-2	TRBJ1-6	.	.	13	ASSSARAYNSPLH
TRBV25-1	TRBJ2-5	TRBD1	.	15	ASSELGQGSWGETQY
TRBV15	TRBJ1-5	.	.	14	ATSSANRLGNQPQH
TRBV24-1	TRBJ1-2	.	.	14	ATSDLATGRNYGYT